This T cell receptor beta chain came from a study of spatial heterogeneity in lung cancer. Across the whole study: There were consistently more beta-chain sequences detected than alpha-chain sequences. Bulk RNA-seq from matched material yielded a T cell module score that correlated strongly with TCR transcript counts in tumor regions.

TCR cDNA molecules each had a unique molecular identifier. TCRdb reprocessed the 5' RACE reads via MiXCR and lists one record per CDR3 protein. The sample lists 8,500 to 13,000 distinct CDR3 sequences; about 13% were seen once. The CDR3 is 15 amino acids. V was trimmed by 5 bases and J by 8 bases, leaving 16 bases between them. Germline values: CDR1 MDHEN, CDR2 SYDVKM. Worth noting for this clonotype: Its antigen is as yet unknown.

Time point reported: sample taken at primary tumor resection. No cell sorting; template was whole RNA from tumor, lung tissue or PBMC. Whole-study results and caveats: How many expanded intratumoral alpha and beta TCRs were present tracked the tumor mutation count, which was a count of nonsynonymous mutations.

This sample comprised lung tumor tissue, obtained at surgery. The chain carries TRBV28 and TRBJ1-6; D possibly corresponds to TRBD1 (5 bases). The sequence derives from a male donor with early-stage non-small cell lung cancer. CDR3 sequence (DNA): TGTGCCAGCAGTAACCGGGACCTGCTGCATTCACCCCTCCACTTT. Its protein is CASSNRDLLHSPLHF.